Given below is one TCR beta chain in context. This sample is part of a study of blood T cell repertoires in COVID-19. Study at large: From the United States, Italy and Spain came samples of acute and convalescent COVID-19. Sources were T cells, B-cell-depleted T cells, or PBMCs; the material itself was cDNA or gDNA.

In the original workflow: Nucleated cell counts were estimated from reference gene primer amplification. Sequenced by immunoSEQ multiplex PCR; TCRdb stores in-frame clones only, minus some. V and J calls and clone size follow that table, whereas D and trimming were derived from the DNA. The sample carries roughly 260,000 clones, over 80% recorded once. Specimen: peripheral blood. The TCR originated in a woman in her thirties or forties with acute or convalescent COVID-19.

CDR3 in amino acids: CAISPPLREDRSYEQYV. The CDR3 DNA is TGTGCCATCAGTCCACCCCTTAGGGAGGACAGGTCCTACGAGCAGTACGTC. The chain recombines TRBV10-3 with TRBJ2-7; TRBD1 might be the D (7 bases). Trimming stripped 5 bases from V and 1 base from J, with 21 bases between. Germline V gene data show CDR1 as ENHRY and CDR2 as SYGVKD. The CDR3 is made up of 17 amino acids.